Following are 9 T cell receptor beta chains from one sample sequenced in a study of blood T cell repertoires in COVID-19 (dated by TCRdb to about 2020). Library method: the immunoSEQ multiplex PCR assay. TCRdb took this table from immuneACCESS and kept in-frame rearrangements with V and J called. Such tables lack part of the clones; where checked against another copy, unresolved V genes explain under half of the gap, and the rest is unexplained. A total of over 95,000 clones appear in this sample, more than 80% of them only once. Roughly 5% of the sample is taken by the ten largest. Material for sequencing was peripheral blood. These receptors were obtained from a woman in her fifties or sixties with COVID-19, enrolled during active disease.

The chain links TRBV13 to TRBJ2-1; D gene uncertain. Per germline, CDR1 PRHDT and CDR2 FYEKMQ (reference sequence). Trimming stripped 1 base from V and 4 bases from J, with 8 bases between. The CDR3 consists of 14 residues. In DNA, the CDR3 is TGTGCCAGCAGCTTAGTTAGGAGTTACAATGAGCAGTTCTTC. Translated: CASSLVRSYNEQFF.

V is TRBV6-5 and J is TRBJ2-7; a weak D match, TRBD1 (7 bases). This CDR3 spans 13 amino acids. V gave up 6 bases and J gave up 7 bases, with 16 bases separating them. CDR1 is MNHEY and CDR2 is SVGAGI in the germline V gene. The DNA for the CDR3 is TGTGCCAGCAGCAGGGACTCAGGGGGGGAGCAGTACTTC. It encodes CASSRDSGGEQYF.

V and J are TRBV6-5 and TRBJ1-6; D gene ambiguous. Per the germline V gene, CDR1 is MNHEY and CDR2 is SVGAGI. This CDR3 is 16 amino acids long. The germline V and J ends were trimmed by 2 bases and 0 bases, with 8 bases remaining between them. This CDR3 reads CASSYGGSSYNSPLHF. CDR3 DNA: TGTGCCAGCAGTTACGGTGGGAGCTCCTATAATTCACCCCTCCACTTT.

This chain uses TRBV7-6 with TRBJ1-1; D is perhaps TRBD1 (6 bases). Trimming stripped 2 bases from V and 3 bases from J, with 13 bases between. Germline CDR1 reads SGHVS; CDR2 reads FNYEAQ. The CDR3 spans 15 residues. The CDR3 here is CASSLLGTSDTEAFF. CDR3 in DNA: TGTGCCAGCAGCTTACTTGGGACATCAGACACTGAAGCTTTCTTT.

This clone was counted a few times. This chain joins TRBV19 and TRBJ2-1, with D possibly TRBD2 on 6 matching bases. V dropped 2 bases and J dropped 8 bases, with 19 bases sitting between them. The germline V gene has CDR1 LNHDA and CDR2 SQIVND (reference sequence). This CDR3 has 16 amino acids. The CDR3 protein is CASSIRRGRGGYEQFF. The CDR3 DNA follows: TGTGCCAGTAGTATAAGAAGGGGAAGGGGAGGCTATGAGCAGTTCTTC. Looking up the rest from reference TRBV19 and TRBJ2-1 gives the full variable domain: DGGITQSPKYLFRKEGQNVTLSCEQNLNHDAMYWYRQDPGQGLRLIYYSQIVNDFQKGDIAEGYSVSREKKESFPLTVTSAQKNPTAFYLCASSIRRGRGGYEQFFGPGTRLTVL.

The chain recombines TRBV7-9 with TRBJ2-7; no clear D. This CDR3 has 12 residues. The V gene lost 1 base and the J gene lost 5 bases, with 6 bases spanning the gap. The germline V gene encodes CDR1 SEHNR and CDR2 FQNEAQ (reference sequence). The CDR3 coding sequence is TGTGCCAGCAGCTTAGAAGCCCACGAGCAGTACTTC. Amino acids: CASSLEAHEQYF.

V is TRBV4-3 and J is TRBJ1-2, with 8 bases aligning to TRBD1. V lost 1 base, J lost 2 bases, and 18 bases stayed unmatched. The CDR3 has 20 amino acids. The germline V gene encodes CDR1 LGHNA and CDR2 YSLEER. CDR3 loop: CASSQVRMGGRGLGNYGYTF. The CDR3 coding sequence is TGCGCCAGCAGCCAAGTTAGGATGGGGGGCAGGGGGCTGGGAAACTATGGCTACACCTTC.

The V and J genes are TRBV11-1 and TRBJ1-1; D ambiguous. Per the germline V gene, CDR1 is SGHAT and CDR2 is FQDESV (reference sequence). Trimming pared 6 bases from V and 0 bases from J, leaving 8 bases between. This CDR3 has 13 amino acids. DNA for the CDR3: TGTGCCAGCAGTCTCACAGTGAACACTGAAGCTTTCTTT. Translating it yields CASSLTVNTEAFF.

The CDR3 DNA sequence: TGCGCCAGCAGCCAAGGGTCCCAGGGTCTGAACACTGAAGCTTTCTTT. Amino acids: CASSQGSQGLNTEAFF. The rearrangement joins TRBV4-3 to TRBJ1-1, with a tentative D call TRBD1 (5 bases). This CDR3 is 16 amino acids long. Trimming left V 1 base short and J 0 bases short, with 12 bases between. Germline V CDR1 and CDR2: LGHNA, YSLEER.